This T cell receptor (beta chain) originates from a study of blood T cell repertoires in COVID-19. TCRdb keeps only in-frame clones here, not all; method: immunoSEQ multiplex PCR. The table lists a few hundred thousand clones, approximately 90% of them singletons. The CDR3 loop spans 14 amino acids. V lost 3 bases, J lost 4 bases, and 14 bases lay in between. Germline assignment: CDR1 SQVTM and CDR2 ANQGSEA. The material sequenced was PBMCs or T cells enriched from blood (not recorded which). This clonotype was sampled from a woman aged 55-70 years in a cohort exposed to, infected with or recovered from COVID-19 (not recorded which). The chain couples TRBV29-1 to TRBJ2-3; tentative D call: TRBD2 (6 bases). In nucleotides, the CDR3 is TGCAGCGTTGATCGGGCGGGGATGCCAGATACGCAGTATTTT. It encodes CSVDRAGMPDTQYF.